The sequence of this TCR beta chain was determined in a study of blood T cell repertoires in COVID-19 (dated by TCRdb to about 2020). A note on the overall study: Collaborator samples came from the United States, Italy and Spain and covered acute and convalescent phases of COVID-19. Samples came from the ongoing ImmuneRACE study (first 160 participants) plus 1,254 subjects from 6 global collaborators. Nearly every sample came with metadata listing a de-identified subject ID, COVID-19 status, age in years and sex. Where available, HLA class I and class II types were taken from metadata supplied by the sample provider and were not determined by assay-based typing. The prospective study material was composed of cDNA or gDNA derived from T cells, B-cell-depleted T cells, or PBMCs. The repertoires were made available in a free public database intended to serve as a resource for research on the immune response to SARS-CoV-2. Subjects who had been exposed to COVID-19, were actively infected with it, or had recovered from it provided the deeply sampled blood TCRbeta repertoires that made up the dataset.

Details on this clone: Its binding antigen is unknown. No much larger clonotype is one base removed from it; base qualities were not supplied.

What the study reported, not specific to this receptor: How much clinical and demographic metadata was included differed by source and by participant, and the metadata was provided uncurated.

TCRbeta CDR3 regions were amplified from genomic DNA by means of the immunoSEQ Assay, a bias-controlled multiplex PCR. As for how the authors treated the data: Nucleated cell counts per sample were estimated from amplification of reference gene primers within the assay. To quantify the absolute abundance of each unique TCRbeta CDR3 rearrangement, sequence reads were collapsed and filtered. Productive Simpson clonality was computed per sample as the square root of Simpson's diversity index over productive rearrangements. TCRdb retrieved this table from immuneACCESS and kept in-frame rearrangements only. Not all clones are present; in checked studies, unresolved V genes account for under half, and no reason is known for the remainder. The V and J calls and clone size are taken from that table; D and trimming were inferred from the DNA. This sample is represented by some 240,000 clones; less than 90% of them were singletons. The ten largest clonotypes hold over 1.5% of the sample.

After removal of 6 bases from V and 6 bases from J, the junction retains 5 bases not matched to a gene. Inclusive of the bounding cysteine and phenylalanine, the CDR3 is 14 residues long. The sequence is cut down to CDR3 DNA, 42 bases in frame from base 1. The germline V gene sets CDR1 to MNHEY and CDR2 to SVGAGI. Another Seattle source contributed samples from volunteer blood donors who had recovered from COVID-19. The collaborating institutions used their own protocols to collect whole blood in K2EDTA tubes. For TCRbeta analysis, collaborator samples were shipped as frozen whole blood, as isolated PBMCs, or as DNA extracted from either sample type.

This TCR came from a middle-aged woman who had recovered from COVID-19. The sample comprised peripheral blood. The sequence joins TRBV6-5 to TRBJ1-6; 7 nucleotides in the junction match TRBD1. For the CDR3, the sequence is CASRMGQSNSPLHF. The DNA reads as follows: TGTGCCAGCAGAATGGGACAGTCTAATTCACCCCTCCACTTT.